This TCR beta chain was identified during a study of blood T cell repertoires in COVID-19. Study as a whole: Some COVID-19 samples were acute and others convalescent; all came from the United States, Italy and Spain. From T cells, B-cell-depleted T cells, or PBMCs came the material, which was cDNA or gDNA.

Seattle patient enrollment occurred during active infection, with longitudinal follow-up thereafter. In the authors' workflow: Estimation of nucleated cell counts relied on the amplification of reference gene primers. Using immunoSEQ multiplex PCR, the repertoire was profiled, and TCRdb retains in-frame clones only, with some absent. That table gives V, J and clone size, and the DNA gave D and trimming. The data contain 310,000 or so clones, about 88% of them singletons. V gave up 2 bases and J gave up 7 bases, with 4 bases separating them. The CDR3 has 12 residues. Germline CDR1 is SGHNT and CDR2 is YYREEE (reference sequence).

The sequencing sample was made of peripheral blood. The TCR sequence derives from a young woman with COVID-19, enrolled during active disease. This chain uses TRBV5-4 with TRBJ1-6, with D unclear. The CDR3 DNA sequence: TGTGCCAGCAGCTTCTACAATTCACCCCTCCACTTT. It yields the protein CASSFYNSPLHF.